This TCR beta chain was retrieved from a study of blood T cell repertoires in COVID-19 (TCRdb year 2020). Regarding the complete study: Samples from collaborators originated in the United States, Italy and Spain and spanned both the acute and convalescent phases of COVID-19. The material from the prospective study consisted of cDNA or gDNA derived from T cells, B-cell-depleted T cells, or PBMCs. The dataset comprised deeply sampled blood TCRbeta repertoires from subjects exposed to, actively infected with, or recovered from COVID-19. The repertoires were made available in a free public database intended to serve as a resource for research on the immune response to SARS-CoV-2. The samples were drawn from two sources: the first 160 participants of the ongoing ImmuneRACE study, and 1,200 or so subjects contributed by 6 global collaborators. The sample metadata nearly always contained a de-identified subject ID, COVID-19 status, age in years and sex. Where available, HLA class I and class II types were obtained from metadata supplied by the sample provider rather than from assay-based typing.

Each collaborating institution followed its own protocols to collect whole blood in K2EDTA tubes. For TCRbeta analysis, collaborators shipped samples in one of three forms: frozen whole blood, isolated PBMCs, or DNA extracted from either of those sample types. TCRbeta CDR3 regions were amplified from genomic DNA using the immunoSEQ Assay, a bias-controlled multiplex PCR. Concerning the study's data processing: Nucleated cell counts per sample were estimated from amplification of reference gene primers within the assay. Sequence reads were collapsed and filtered to measure the absolute abundance of every unique TCRbeta CDR3 rearrangement. For each sample, productive Simpson clonality was calculated as the square root of Simpson's diversity index across productive rearrangements. As stored in TCRdb, this immuneACCESS dataset retains in-frame rearrangements with V and J assigned. A fraction of the clones does not appear; measured against another copy, unresolved V genes explain less than half of the discrepancy, and the remainder lacks a known reason. V and J calls and clone size follow that table, whereas D and trimming were derived from the DNA. The sample table contains over 40,000 clones; only one count was recorded for 70% to 90% of them. The top ten clonotypes cover around 4.6% of the sample.

The full study reports these points: The amount of clinical and demographic metadata varied by source and participant and was provided uncurated.

For this clone: Its cognate antigen has yet to be identified. No much larger clonotype is one base removed from it; base qualities were not supplied.

Input material: peripheral blood. This sequence was found in a man older than 75 with active COVID-19.

The base sequence is TGTGCCAGCAGCCAAGGGACAGAAAATTCACCCCTCCACTTT. Its protein is CASSQGTENSPLHF. The rearrangement joined TRBV3-1 (or the pseudogene TRBV3-2) to TRBJ1-6; the D gene is possibly TRBD1, with 6 bases matching. The germline V gene encodes CDR1 LGHDT and CDR2 YNNKEL (reference sequence). Including cysteine and phenylalanine, the CDR3 has 14 amino acids. Only CDR3 DNA remains: 42 bases, in frame from the first base. A distance of 8 bases separates the germline ends of V and J, which lose 1 base and 7 bases respectively.